The 10 T cell receptor beta chains in this list originate from one sample, sequenced in a study of T cells in Graves' hyperthyroidism and ophthalmopathy. Amplification yielded TCR beta CDR3 regions, with RNA transcripts as the source. TCR CDR3 underwent first-round RT-PCR with the HTBI primer set. TCRdb fed the multiplex PCR reads into MiXCR, producing one record per CDR3 protein. There are around 340,000 distinct CDR3 sequences in the sample; 21% occur only once, and less than 65% lies in the top ten. Sequences were obtained from blood. The receptor source for this set is a woman in her 50s with Graves' hyperthyroidism.

The table lists this clonotype with many counts. CDR3 loop: CASSLNPGQGEKLFF. CDR3 nucleotide sequence: TGCGCCAGCAGCTTGAACCCGGGACAGGGGGAAAAACTGTTTTTT. The chain is built from TRBV5-1 and TRBJ1-4; 10 bases match TRBD1. This CDR3 is 15 amino acids long. The V and J ends lost 1 base and 8 bases, in that order; junction bases with no gene match: 5. The germline V gene encodes CDR1 SGHRS and CDR2 YFSETQ.

This clonotype occurred many times. The genes are TRBV5-1 and TRBJ1-5; D unclear. CDR3 length equals 14 residues. Per germline, CDR1 SGHRS and CDR2 YFSETQ. Trimming left V 2 bases short and J 4 bases short, with 10 bases between. Written as DNA, the CDR3 is TGCGCCAGCAGCTTCGATGGGATTAATCAGCCCCAGCATTTT. Residues: CASSFDGINQPQHF.

The chain carries TRBV19 and TRBJ1-1, with TRBD1 matching over 7 bases. CDR3 length: 10 amino acids. Germline CDR1 and CDR2: LNHDA and SQIVND (reference sequence). The trim removed 6 bases at V and 11 bases at J, leaving 3 bases unmatched. CDR3 sequence: CASRKGAAFF. In DNA form, the CDR3 reads TGTGCCAGTAGGAAGGGGGCCGCTTTCTTT.

This clonotype was counted a few times. Just one base apart from a much larger clone, this may be a read error. The chain links TRBV12-3 or TRBV12-4 to TRBJ2-2, with TRBD2 as a possible D gene (6 bases). There are 13 residues in the CDR3. CDR3 DNA sequence: TGTGCCAGCAGTTTTCGGGGGACCGGGGAGCTGGTTTTT. Protein: CASSFRGTGELVF.

This clonotype was counted at least ten times. This chain uses TRBV7-9 with TRBJ2-7; possible D gene TRBD1, 6 bases. Germline CDR1 reads SEHNR; CDR2 reads FQNEAQ (reference sequence). This CDR3 has 11 amino acids. CDR3 in DNA: TGTGCTACAACAGGGTCGTACGAGCAGTACTTC. Amino acids: CATTGSYEQYF.

This sequence joins TRBV29-1 and TRBJ1-1; TRBD1 is a possible D gene (5 bases). Germline lookup yields CDR1 SQVTM and CDR2 ANQGSEA. The CDR3 has 10 amino acids. Trimming shortened V by 4 bases and J by 8 bases, and 8 bases separated the two germline ends. In DNA form, the CDR3 reads TGCAGCGTTGGCTGGGACGAAGCTTTCTTT. Amino acid sequence: CSVGWDEAFF.

This clonotype was counted a few times. This chain joins TRBV7-9 and TRBJ1-6; D ambiguous. CDR3 length equals 14 residues. V was trimmed by 0 bases and J by 7 bases, leaving 7 bases between them. Germline V gene lookup returns CDR1 SEHNR and CDR2 FQNEAQ (reference sequence). CDR3 protein: CASSLAQANSPLHF. The CDR3 bases are TGTGCCAGCAGCTTAGCGCAGGCCAATTCACCCCTCCACTTT.

This clonotype was observed a handful of times. V gene TRBV4-2 combines with J gene TRBJ1-6; D remains unclear. In germline, CDR1 is LGHNA, CDR2 YNFKEQ. The CDR3 totals 16 residues. Trimming took off 3 bases at V and 5 bases at J, with 14 bases between the two ends. CDR3 coding DNA: TGTGCCAGCAGCCATGAACAGAACTTCGATAATTCACCCCTCCACTTT. Amino acid sequence: CASSHEQNFDNSPLHF.

This clonotype was picked up a small number of times. The V gene is TRBV19, the J gene TRBJ1-2; 7 bases agree with TRBD1. Trimming took 5 bases from V and 2 from J; bases not matched to a gene: 8. CDR3 length: 15 residues. Germline V gives CDR1 LNHDA, CDR2 SQIVND (reference sequence). The CDR3 bases are TGTGCCAGTAGTGTCGGGACAGCGCCGAACTATGGCTACACCTTC. Translating gives CASSVGTAPNYGYTF. Combining the CDR3 with reference TRBV19 and TRBJ1-2 gives the whole variable domain DGGITQSPKYLFRKEGQNVTLSCEQNLNHDAMYWYRQDPGQGLRLIYYSQIVNDFQKGDIAEGYSVSREKKESFPLTVTSAQKNPTAFYLCASSVGTAPNYGYTFGSGTRLTVV.

This chain joins TRBV9 and TRBJ2-6; D ambiguous. The V gene's germline CDR1 is SGDLS and CDR2 YYNGEE. V shed 0 bases and J shed 0 bases, with 4 bases lying between them. CDR3 length equals 15 residues. CDR3 nucleotides: TGTGCCAGCAGCGTAGAAACCTCTGGGGCCAACGTCCTGACTTTC. As protein: CASSVETSGANVLTF.